Sequencing of this TCR beta chain was carried out in a study of Ad26.COV2.S vaccination and SARS-CoV-2 variants. Study-wide context: Enrolled in COV1001, the donor was in the Ad26.COV2.S trial arm, which received the vaccine. Overall study results and limits: Spike-specific CD8+ and CD4+ T cell responses reportedly showed substantial breadth after vaccination. Greater spike-specific TCR breadth was seen in vaccine recipients than in placebo recipients. The TCR breadth and depth analyses may have produced an underestimate of total T cell responses.

Profiling relied on immunoSEQ multiplex PCR, and the TCRdb table lists in-frame clones only, not all of them. The sample gives about 400,000 clones, roughly 90% of which show up once; 1.9% is in the top ten. The treatment is: 15 to 20 received Ad26.COV2.S at low or high dose, single or two shots; 5 received placebo; per-sample allocation not given. Samples came from day 63 after the first vaccine or placebo injection. CDR1 and CDR2 from the germline V gene are MRHNA and SNTAGT. Trimming took off 0 bases at V and 5 bases at J, with 13 bases between the two ends. The CDR3 is made up of 15 amino acids. With regard to this clone: Its antigen is as yet unknown.

The TCR originated in a person between 18 and 60 years old who received the Ad26.COV2.S COVID-19 vaccine or a placebo. The rearrangement links TRBV6-4 to TRBJ1-1, with D unresolved. Sequencing used peripheral blood, obtained in a trial of Ad26.COV2.S vaccine versus placebo. CDR3 DNA sequence: TGTGCCAGCAGTGACTCCCCAGGTTCCGGAACTGAAGCTTTCTTT. This gives the protein CASSDSPGSGTEAFF.